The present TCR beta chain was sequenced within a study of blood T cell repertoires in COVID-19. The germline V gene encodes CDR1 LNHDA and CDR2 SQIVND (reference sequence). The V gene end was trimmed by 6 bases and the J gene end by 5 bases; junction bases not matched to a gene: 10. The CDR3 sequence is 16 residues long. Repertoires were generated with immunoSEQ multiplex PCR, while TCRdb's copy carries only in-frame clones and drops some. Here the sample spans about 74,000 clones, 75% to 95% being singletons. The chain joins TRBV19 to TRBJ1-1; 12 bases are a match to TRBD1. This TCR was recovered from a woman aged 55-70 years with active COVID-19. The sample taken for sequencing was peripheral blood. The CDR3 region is CASRNRDRGRRTEAFF. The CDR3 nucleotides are TGTGCCAGTAGAAACCGGGACAGGGGGCGCCGGACTGAAGCTTTCTTT.